The source of this T cell receptor (beta chain) is a study of blood T cell repertoires in COVID-19 (TCRdb year 2020). Concerning the study at large: Samples from collaborators originated in the United States, Italy and Spain and spanned both the acute and convalescent phases of COVID-19. A freely available public database, intended as a resource for researchers studying the immune response to SARS-CoV-2, is where the repertoires were released. The dataset comprised deeply sampled blood TCRbeta repertoires from subjects exposed to, actively infected with, or recovered from COVID-19. The prospective study material was composed of cDNA or gDNA derived from T cells, B-cell-depleted T cells, or PBMCs. The samples were drawn from the first 160 participants of the ongoing ImmuneRACE study and from 1,254 subjects provided by 6 global collaborators. A de-identified subject ID, COVID-19 status, age in years and sex were almost always included in the sample metadata. Where HLA class I and class II types were available, the types were taken from metadata supplied by the sample provider, not from assay-based typing. The research as a whole found: How much clinical and demographic metadata was included differed by source and by participant, and the metadata was provided uncurated.

TCRbeta CDR3 regions were amplified from genomic DNA using the immunoSEQ Assay, a bias-controlled multiplex PCR. On the study's bioinformatics: Nucleated cell counts per sample were estimated from amplification of reference gene primers within the assay. To quantify the absolute abundance of each unique TCRbeta CDR3 rearrangement, sequence reads were collapsed and filtered. Productive Simpson clonality was computed per sample as the square root of Simpson's diversity index over productive rearrangements. The immuneACCESS repertoire file appears here via TCRdb, limited to in-frame rearrangements. These files lack a portion of the clones; in checked studies, under half of the deficit traces to unresolved V genes, and the cause of the others is not known. That table gives V, J and clone size, and the DNA gave D and trimming. The sample includes under 300,000 clones, with 88% observed a single time. In total, the top ten clones hold more than 0.95% of the sample.

Notes on this clone: Its antigen is not yet known. Per-base qualities were not stored, and no clone one base away is much larger.

Trimming at the junction amounts to 3 bases on V and 10 bases on J, and the germline ends lie 17 bases apart. From the cysteine through the phenylalanine, the CDR3 covers 14 amino acids. Kept here is only the CDR3 DNA, which spans 42 bases and is read in frame from base 1. The germline V gene encodes CDR1 KGHDR and CDR2 SFDVKD. Another Seattle source contributed samples from volunteer blood donors who had recovered from COVID-19. Each collaborating institution followed its own protocols to collect whole blood in K2EDTA tubes. For TCRbeta analysis, collaborator samples were shipped as frozen whole blood, as isolated PBMCs, or as DNA extracted from either sample type.

The chain links TRBV24-1 with TRBJ1-1, and possibly TRBD1, on 6 matching bases. Sequenced: peripheral blood. This clonotype originated in a woman in her thirties or forties who had recovered from COVID-19. DNA sequence: TGTGCCACCAGTGATACAGGGCCTCGCACGGGAGCTTTCTTT. The encoded protein is CATSDTGPRTGAFF.